The 26 T cell receptor beta chains in this list originate from one sample, sequenced in a study of blood T cells in healthy people across ages. PCR was performed a second time for roughly 7 to 11 cycles using a sample-barcoded 5' primer and a J-beta primer mix. TCRdb recomputed calls from the 5' RACE reads with MiXCR, one row per CDR3 protein. The profile shows 850,000 to 1,100,000 distinct CDR3 sequences, roughly two fifths of them singletons. What was sequenced was blood. All receptors derive from a young man in good health.

Only a few counts were recorded for this clonotype. The chain combines TRBV5-1 with TRBJ2-5; D might be TRBD2 (6 bases). Germline assignment: CDR1 SGHRS and CDR2 YFSETQ. V lost 4 bases and J 0 bases, leaving 13 bases between the germline ends. This CDR3 contains 15 residues. The chain's CDR3 is CASSTGRGYQETQYF. DNA for the CDR3: TGCGCCAGCAGCACGGGACGGGGGTACCAAGAGACCCAGTACTTC.

The chain combines TRBV28 with TRBJ2-1, with 16 bases lining up with TRBD2. Germline CDR1 MDHEN, CDR2 SYDVKM. Unmatched junction bases numbered 8, after V lost 7 bases and J lost 11 bases. This CDR3 is 15 amino acids long. The CDR3 loop reads CASKWPGLAGGQQFF. In DNA, the CDR3 is TGTGCCAGCAAATGGCCGGGACTAGCGGGAGGGCAGCAGTTCTTC. Full variable domain (remainder filled in from reference TRBV28 and TRBJ2-1): DVKVTQSSRYLVKRTGEKVFLECVQDMDHENMFWYRQDPGLGLRLIYFSYDVKMKEKGDIPEGYSVSREKKERFSLILESASTNQTSMYLCASKWPGLAGGQQFFGPGTRLTVL.

The chain has TRBV4-3 and TRBJ2-1, with 8 bases matching TRBD2. After removal of 0 bases from V and 4 bases from J, the junction contained 5 bases not matched to a gene. CDR1 is LGHNA and CDR2 is YSLEER in the germline V gene. The CDR3 is made up of 16 amino acids. CDR3 DNA sequence: TGCGCCAGCAGCCAAGATGCGGCGGGGGGATACAATGAGCAGTTCTTC. This gives the protein CASSQDAAGGYNEQFF.

This clonotype was seen more than once but under ten times. V is TRBV6-5 and J is TRBJ1-6; 8 nucleotides line up with TRBD1. In germline, CDR1 is MNHEY, CDR2 SVGAGI. The CDR3 has 14 residues. The trim removed 6 bases at V and 9 bases at J, leaving 7 bases unmatched. For the CDR3, the DNA is TGTGCCAGCAGCCCTCAGGGGGCCTTTTCACCCCTCCACTTT. It specifies CASSPQGAFSPLHF.

In this sample, this clonotype turned up a few times. The genes are TRBV20-1 and TRBJ2-5; the D gene is possibly TRBD2 (5 bases). Looked up from germline, CDR1 is DFQATT and CDR2 is SNEGSKA (reference sequence). Trimming left V 5 bases short and J 2 bases short, with 12 bases between. This CDR3 has 13 residues. CDR3 in amino acids: CSALPGMQETQYF. CDR3 DNA: TGCAGTGCTCTGCCCGGGATGCAAGAGACCCAGTACTTC.

The chain recombines TRBV20-1 with TRBJ1-5; perhaps TRBD1 as D (5 bases). The CDR3 sequence is 15 residues long. Germline loops: CDR1 DFQATT, CDR2 SNEGSKA (reference sequence). V lost 0 bases to trimming and J lost 4 bases, with 13 bases between them. CDR3 protein: CSARDGLGENQPQHF. CDR3 in DNA: TGCAGTGCTAGAGATGGGTTGGGGGAAAATCAGCCCCAGCATTTT.

Regarding this clonotype: One end of the junction does not line up with germline, which may come from a read error. J is TRBJ1-4 and V is TRBV30, with D unclear. Germline V gene data show CDR1 as GTSNPN and CDR2 as SVGIG (reference sequence). The CDR3 contains 11 residues. In DNA, the CDR3 is TGTGCCGGGAGTGCCCTGGAAAAACTGTTTTTT. Translating gives CAGSALEKLFF.

This clonotype was found a few times. This rearrangement joins TRBV21-1 to TRBJ2-1; the table's D gene call, TRBD1, was not cross checked with the DNA. TRBV21-1 is classified as a pseudogene. The length of the CDR3 is 15 residues. The CDR3 DNA sequence: TGTGCCAGCAGCTCCGGACAGGGGCGCTACAATGAGCAGTTCTTC. Residues: CASSSGQGRYNEQFF.

The V gene is TRBV4-3, the J gene TRBJ1-1; 11 nucleotides match TRBD1. CDR3 length: 14 amino acids. J gave up 4 bases and V 8 bases, and 6 bases lay outside the gene matches. Germline CDR1 is LGHNA and CDR2 is YSLEER. The CDR3 spells CASRLGQGGTEAFF. In DNA, the CDR3 is TGCGCCAGCCGATTGGGACAGGGGGGCACTGAAGCTTTCTTT.

The chain combines TRBV28 with TRBJ2-1; 10 bases are shared with TRBD1. This CDR3 is built from 15 residues. Germline V gene data show CDR1 as MDHEN and CDR2 as SYDVKM. V lost 3 bases and J lost 9; bases outside the gene matches: 8. CDR3 region: CASSFRQGAHSEQFF. The CDR3 nucleotides read TGTGCCAGCAGTTTTAGACAGGGGGCACATAGTGAGCAGTTCTTC.

The CDR3 DNA is TGTGCCAGTAGTGGTGGTGGGGCCGGGGGTGAGCAGTTCTTC. This encodes CASSGGGAGGEQFF. The V call is TRBV19, the J call TRBJ2-1; maybe TRBD2 (6 bases). V dropped 5 bases and J dropped 9 bases, with 17 bases sitting between them. In germline, CDR1 is LNHDA, CDR2 SQIVND (reference sequence). This CDR3 has 14 residues.

V is TRBV5-1 and J is TRBJ1-1; the D gene is possibly TRBD1 (6 bases). CDR1 and CDR2 (germline): SGHRS, YFSETQ. The V gene lost 3 bases and the J gene lost 1 base, with 16 bases spanning the gap. CDR3 length: 16 residues. The CDR3 spells CASSSSRGEGNTEAFF. The CDR3 bases are TGCGCCAGCAGCTCGAGTAGGGGGGAAGGGAACACTGAAGCTTTCTTT.

Comment on this clonotype: Sequence at one end of the junction differs from germline and may be a read error. The chain employs TRBV12-3 or TRBV12-4 and TRBJ2-1, with no clear D. CDR3 length: 14 amino acids. The CDR3 reads CTSSASSSYNEQFF. CDR3 sequence (DNA): TGTACCAGCAGTGCAAGCTCCTCCTACAATGAGCAGTTCTTC.

The chain recombines TRBV12-3 or TRBV12-4 with TRBJ1-3, with D uncertain. This CDR3 region has 13 residues. The V end lost 6 bases, the J end lost 4 bases, and 10 bases lay between the germline ends. The CDR3 nucleotides are TGTGCCAGCAGCCCCCCTGGCGGAAACACCATATATTTT. It specifies CASSPPGGNTIYF.

The chain links TRBV6-5 to TRBJ2-1, with 9 bases lining up with TRBD1. Germline V lookup: CDR1 MNHEY, CDR2 SVGAGI. CDR3 size: 15 residues. V lost 0 bases, J lost 10 bases, and 7 bases stayed unmatched. In DNA form, the CDR3 reads TGTGCCAGCAGTTACTCTACCAGGACAGGGGTCGAGCAGTTCTTC. Amino acids: CASSYSTRTGVEQFF.

The table lists this clonotype with a few counts. The J gene is TRBJ1-1, the V gene TRBV6-5; D possibly corresponds to TRBD1 (6 bases). Trimming stripped 5 bases from V and 10 bases from J, with 14 bases between. The CDR3 is 12 amino acids. CDR1 and CDR2 from the germline V gene are MNHEY and SVGAGI. The CDR3 DNA is TGTGCCAGCAGTCTCTTCGAGGGGGTAGCTTTCTTT. This codes for CASSLFEGVAFF.

The chain uses TRBV12-3 or TRBV12-4 and TRBJ2-3; D may be TRBD1 (6 bases). Deletions cut 5 bases from V and 4 bases from J, with 13 bases between. The CDR3 is 14 amino acids. CDR3 sequence: CASSGGRESDTQYF. The CDR3 bases are TGTGCCAGCAGTGGGGGCAGGGAATCAGATACGCAGTATTTT.

J is TRBJ2-5 and V is TRBV20-1; possible D gene TRBD2, 6 bases. Germline V lookup: CDR1 DFQATT, CDR2 SNEGSKA (reference sequence). The V end was cut by 6 bases, the J end by 2 bases, with 16 bases between. CDR3 length: 14 residues. CDR3 nucleotide sequence: TGCAGTGCAGTTGGGGGGTCGGCACAAGAGACCCAGTACTTC. Translation: CSAVGGSAQETQYF.

This chain joins TRBV20-1 and TRBJ2-7; D ambiguous. This CDR3 region has 15 residues. Between the trimmed V and J ends, which lost 0 bases and 2 bases, there was a span of 14 bases. CDR1 and CDR2 (germline): DFQATT, SNEGSKA (reference sequence). The CDR3 loop is CSARESQTPTYEQYF. DNA for the CDR3: TGCAGTGCTAGAGAATCTCAGACACCGACCTACGAGCAGTACTTC.

This clonotype has a handful of counts. The V call is TRBV5-1, the J call TRBJ2-1; D is possibly TRBD1 (6 bases). Trimming left V 2 bases short and J 2 bases short, with 20 bases between. From germline, CDR1 is SGHRS and CDR2 YFSETQ. The CDR3 extends over 18 amino acids. In DNA form, the CDR3 reads TGCGCCAGCAGCTTATTAGGCCGAAGGACAGAAACCTACAATGAGCAGTTCTTC. Encoded protein: CASSLLGRRTETYNEQFF.

The V and J genes are TRBV4-1 and TRBJ1-1; unclear D gene. V lost 1 base, J lost 0 bases, and 9 bases lay in between. This CDR3 spans 15 amino acids. Germline CDR1 MGHRA, CDR2 YSYEKL. The CDR3 sequence is CASSQVGLMNTEAFF. The DNA of the CDR3 is TGCGCCAGCAGCCAAGTAGGACTGATGAACACTGAAGCTTTCTTT.

The CDR3 here is CASRGTTNEKLFF. CDR3 DNA: TGTGCCAGCAGGGGGACAACTAATGAAAAACTGTTTTTT. V is TRBV6-5 and J is TRBJ1-4; no clear D. The CDR3 has 13 residues. V was pared by 6 bases and J by 0 bases, with 5 bases between. Germline V gene sequence: CDR1 MNHEY, CDR2 SVGAGI.

This clonotype was counted a few times. The CDR3 sequence: CASSYSRIRGSYEQYF. The CDR3 nucleotides are TGTGCCAGCAGTTACTCGAGAATCCGGGGCTCCTACGAGCAGTACTTC. The chain recombines TRBV6-5 with TRBJ2-7; a weak D match, TRBD2 (5 bases). The germline V gene encodes CDR1 MNHEY and CDR2 SVGAGI. The CDR3 is 16 amino acids. V lost 0 bases and J 0 bases, leaving 12 bases between the germline ends.

The J gene is TRBJ1-1, the V gene TRBV5-6, with D unclear. V lost 1 base and J lost 1, with 8 bases in between. This CDR3 comprises 14 residues. Germline CDR1 reads SGHDT; CDR2 reads YYEEEE. CDR3 protein: CASSLRLANTEAFF. CDR3 nucleotides: TGTGCCAGCAGCTTGAGGTTGGCGAACACTGAAGCTTTCTTT.

This chain connects TRBV6-5 to TRBJ2-2; D uncertain. Looked up from germline, CDR1 is MNHEY and CDR2 is SVGAGI. The CDR3 totals 14 residues. V was pared by 6 bases and J by 6 bases, with 14 bases between. CDR3 sequence reads: CASSHIHSPGELFF. The CDR3 nucleotides read TGTGCCAGCAGCCACATCCACTCCCCCGGGGAGCTGTTTTTT.

The chain combines TRBV9 with TRBJ1-1; 7 bases map to TRBD1. Germline loops: CDR1 SGDLS, CDR2 YYNGEE. V lost 3 bases to trimming and J lost 5 bases; unmatched junction nucleotides: 4. This CDR3 has 13 residues. CDR3 nucleotide sequence: TGTGCCAGCAGCGAGACAGGGATGACTGAAGCTTTCTTT. Encoded protein: CASSETGMTEAFF. The full variable domain, with the rest looked up from reference TRBV9 and TRBJ1-1, is DSGVTQTPKHLITATGQRVTLRCSPRSGDLSVYWYQQSLDQGLQFLIQYYNGEERAKGNILERFSAQQFPDLHSELNLSSLELGDSALYFCASSETGMTEAFFGQGTRLTVV.